A selection of T cell receptor beta chains follows, all from one sample in a study of cytomegalovirus exposure and HLA in healthy donors. Sequencing used immunoSEQ multiplex PCR; TCRdb keeps in-frame clones, though not all of them. The data show about 160,000 clones, 85% seen once. The sequencing sample was made of PBMCs. Every receptor here comes from a boy between 2 and 10 years old in good health and CMV-seronegative. Each CDR3 is given with its conserved first and last residue. A D gene is named only where the DNA matches it firmly. Part of the rows lack a size; the others show once, few, many or a class for expanded clones.

v_call: TRBV7-2
j_call: TRBJ2-5
clone_size: NA
d_call: NA
cdr3_nt: TGTGCCAGCAGCAGGGGCCACCAAGAGACCCAGTACTTC
cdr3_aa: CASSRGHQETQYF

v_call: TRBV9
j_call: TRBJ2-1
clone_size: NA
d_call: TRBD2
cdr3_nt: TGTGCCAGCAGCGTAGGACTAGCAGGCGATGAGCAGTTCTTC
cdr3_aa: CASSVGLAGDEQFF

v_call: TRBV11-2
j_call: TRBJ2-4
clone_size: NA
d_call: TRBD1
cdr3_nt: TGTGCCAGCAGCCCCGACAGGGGAAACATTCAGTACTTC
cdr3_aa: CASSPDRGNIQYF

v_call: TRBV29-1
j_call: TRBJ2-1
clone_size: NA
d_call: TRBD1
cdr3_nt: TGCAGCGCAACGACAGGGGCCAATATCAATGAGCAGTTCTTC
cdr3_aa: CSATTGANINEQFF

v_call: TRBV4-1
j_call: TRBJ2-7
clone_size: NA
d_call: TRBD2
cdr3_nt: TGCGCCAGCAGCCAGGGACTAGCGGGACTGCAGTACTTC
cdr3_aa: CASSQGLAGLQYF

v_call: TRBV4-2
j_call: TRBJ2-7
clone_size: NA
d_call: TRBD2
cdr3_nt: TGTGCCAGCAGCCAGGAACGACTAGCGGGGTTCTACGAGCAGTACTTC
cdr3_aa: CASSQERLAGFYEQYF

v_call: TRBV19
j_call: TRBJ2-7
clone_size: NA
d_call: TRBD2
cdr3_nt: TGTGCCAGTAGAGCTACTAGCGGGAGTTACGAGCAGTACTTC
cdr3_aa: CASRATSGSYEQYF

v_call: TRBV28
j_call: TRBJ2-6
clone_size: NA
d_call: TRBD1
cdr3_nt: TGTGCCAGCAAACGGGACAGGGGGCTGACTGGGGCCAACGTCCTGACTTTC
cdr3_aa: CASKRDRGLTGANVLTF

v_call: TRBV19
j_call: TRBJ1-2
clone_size: NA
d_call: TRBD1
cdr3_nt: TGTGCCAGTAAAGGCAACCCCGGGACAGCTAACTATGGCTACACCTTC
cdr3_aa: CASKGNPGTANYGYTF

v_call: TRBV6-1
j_call: TRBJ1-1
clone_size: NA
d_call: NA
cdr3_nt: TGTGCCAGCAGTCAAGGGTGGGGAAGCGGTGAAGCTTTCTTT
cdr3_aa: CASSQGWGSGEAFF

v_call: TRBV25-1
j_call: TRBJ1-6
clone_size: NA
d_call: TRBD1
cdr3_nt: TGTGCCAGCAGTCCCCCCGACAGGGGGCTTAATTCACCCCTCCACTTT
cdr3_aa: CASSPPDRGLNSPLHF

v_call: TRBV28
j_call: TRBJ2-5
clone_size: NA
d_call: NA
cdr3_nt: TGTGCCAGCAGTTCCCCCAAAGAGACCCAGTACTTC
cdr3_aa: CASSSPKETQYF

v_call: TRBV9
j_call: TRBJ2-3
clone_size: NA
d_call: NA
cdr3_nt: TGTGCCAGCAGCGTAGGTGCCTCCCCGCGGGGAGATACGCAGTATTTT
cdr3_aa: CASSVGASPRGDTQYF

v_call: TRBV5-1
j_call: TRBJ2-5
clone_size: NA
d_call: TRBD1
cdr3_nt: TGCGCCAGCAGCTTAACGACAGGGGGGTCCCAAGAGACCCAGTACTTC
cdr3_aa: CASSLTTGGSQETQYF

v_call: TRBV7-9
j_call: TRBJ2-1
clone_size: NA
d_call: TRBD2
cdr3_nt: TGTGCCAGCAGCCCCCGATTAGCGGGGTTTCTAAACTACAATGAGCAGTTCTTC
cdr3_aa: CASSPRLAGFLNYNEQFF

v_call: TRBV27
j_call: TRBJ1-5
clone_size: NA
d_call: TRBD1
cdr3_nt: TGTGCCAGCAGTTCAGGGGGACGCCAGCCCCAGCATTTT
cdr3_aa: CASSSGGRQPQHF

v_call: TRBV18
j_call: TRBJ2-5
clone_size: few
d_call: TRBD2
cdr3_nt: TGTGCCAGCTCACCACTGACTAGCGGGGGCCTCGAGACCCAGTACTTC
cdr3_aa: CASSPLTSGGLETQYF

v_call: TRBV7-2
j_call: TRBJ2-3
clone_size: NA
d_call: TRBD2
cdr3_nt: TGTGCCAGCAGCTTAGCGGCGGTAGCGGGGGGGGCAGATACGCAGTATTTT
cdr3_aa: CASSLAAVAGGADTQYF

v_call: TRBV11-2
j_call: TRBJ2-7
clone_size: once
d_call: NA
cdr3_nt: TGTGCCAGCAGCTACGGTCCCTACGAGCAGTACTTC
cdr3_aa: CASSYGPYEQYF

v_call: TRBV6-1
j_call: TRBJ2-3
clone_size: NA
d_call: TRBD2
cdr3_nt: TGTGCCAGCAGTGAAGGTGGATTCGGACTGACGCGGGGGGCAGATACGCAGTATTTT
cdr3_aa: CASSEGGFGLTRGADTQYF

v_call: TRBV9
j_call: TRBJ2-2
clone_size: NA
d_call: TRBD2
cdr3_nt: TGTGCCAGCAGCTTACTAGCGGTGAACACCGGGGAGCTGTTTTTT
cdr3_aa: CASSLLAVNTGELFF

v_call: TRBV21-1
j_call: TRBJ1-6
clone_size: NA
d_call: NA
cdr3_nt: TGTGCCAGCAGCAAGGAGGCCCCCTGGGATAATTCACCCCTCCACTTT
cdr3_aa: CASSKEAPWDNSPLHF

v_call: TRBV5-1
j_call: TRBJ1-5
clone_size: NA
d_call: TRBD1
cdr3_nt: TGCGCCAGCAGCTTGACCGGGACAGGGTTTGGTCAGCCCCAGCATTTT
cdr3_aa: CASSLTGTGFGQPQHF

v_call: TRBV28
j_call: TRBJ1-5
clone_size: NA
d_call: NA
cdr3_nt: TGTGCCAGCAGTTCCGGTGGGGGCCCCAATCAGCCCCAGCATTTT
cdr3_aa: CASSSGGGPNQPQHF

v_call: TRBV21-1
j_call: TRBJ1-4
clone_size: NA
d_call: NA
cdr3_nt: TGTGCCAGCAGCAAATCGGCCTCAATCATGAAGGGGGCGATGAAACTGTTTTTT
cdr3_aa: CASSKSASIMKGAMKLFF

v_call: TRBV5-1
j_call: TRBJ1-1
clone_size: NA
d_call: TRBD1
cdr3_nt: TGCGCCAGCAGCCTTTGGACAGGGAACACTGAAGCTTTCTTT
cdr3_aa: CASSLWTGNTEAFF

v_call: TRBV4-2
j_call: TRBJ2-7
clone_size: NA
d_call: TRBD2
cdr3_nt: TGTGCCAGCAGCCAAGAAGGGACAGGGTTGGAATCTAGCGGGAGGGCCGTGTCTGGAGAGCAGTACTTC
cdr3_aa: CASSQEGTGLESSGRAVSGEQYF

v_call: TRBV5-6
j_call: TRBJ2-1
clone_size: few
d_call: TRBD2
cdr3_nt: TGTGCCAGCAGCGCCACTCTTCTAGCGGGCTCCTACAATGAGCAGTTCTTC
cdr3_aa: CASSATLLAGSYNEQFF

v_call: TRBV7-6
j_call: TRBJ2-7
clone_size: once
d_call: TRBD2
cdr3_nt: TGTGCCAGCAGCTTAGCAGCGGGAGACCACGAGCAGTACTTC
cdr3_aa: CASSLAAGDHEQYF

v_call: TRBV23-1
j_call: TRBJ1-1
clone_size: NA
d_call: TRBD1
cdr3_nt: TGCGCCAGCAGCGACAGGGGACAGGGGAACACTGAAGCTTTCTTT
cdr3_aa: CASSDRGQGNTEAFF

v_call: TRBV5-6
j_call: TRBJ1-1
clone_size: NA
d_call: NA
cdr3_nt: TGTGCCAGCAGCTTGCTAAGACAGGCCGTGAACACTGAAGCTTTCTTT
cdr3_aa: CASSLLRQAVNTEAFF

v_call: TRBV6-5
j_call: TRBJ2-3
clone_size: NA
d_call: TRBD2
cdr3_nt: TGTGCCAGCAGTTACGGGATAGCGGGGTTGACAGATACGCAGTATTTT
cdr3_aa: CASSYGIAGLTDTQYF

v_call: TRBV6-4
j_call: TRBJ1-5
clone_size: once
d_call: TRBD1
cdr3_nt: TGTGCCAGCAGTGCTACAGGGGGCAGGGATCAGCCCCAGCATTTT
cdr3_aa: CASSATGGRDQPQHF

v_call: TRBV9
j_call: TRBJ2-7
clone_size: few
d_call: TRBD1
cdr3_nt: TGTGCCAGCAGCCCCCGGACAGGGGGCCACGAGCAGTACTTC
cdr3_aa: CASSPRTGGHEQYF

v_call: TRBV6-6
j_call: TRBJ2-7
clone_size: NA
d_call: NA
cdr3_nt: TGTGCCAGCAGTCATATACAGGGTAGCGCGGAGCAGTACTTC
cdr3_aa: CASSHIQGSAEQYF

v_call: TRBV7-9
j_call: TRBJ2-1
clone_size: few
d_call: NA
cdr3_nt: TGTGCCAGCAGCTTACGTCGGCAGGGGCTCTACAATGAGCAGTTCTTC
cdr3_aa: CASSLRRQGLYNEQFF

v_call: TRBV6-6
j_call: TRBJ1-1
clone_size: NA
d_call: NA
cdr3_nt: TGTGCCAGCACGCCCACCCCGGGGGACGACACTGAAGCTTTCTTT
cdr3_aa: CASTPTPGDDTEAFF

v_call: TRBV2
j_call: TRBJ2-6
clone_size: NA
d_call: NA
cdr3_nt: TGTGCCAGCAGCCCGGGGAGATTACCCTCTGGGGCCAACGTCCTGACTTTC
cdr3_aa: CASSPGRLPSGANVLTF

v_call: TRBV19
j_call: TRBJ2-2
clone_size: NA
d_call: TRBD1
cdr3_nt: TGTGCCAGCAGGGACAGAGGGAGCACCGGGGAGCTGTTTTTT
cdr3_aa: CASRDRGSTGELFF

v_call: TRBV30
j_call: TRBJ2-3
clone_size: NA
d_call: TRBD1
cdr3_nt: TGTGCCTGGAGCCTATCAGGGGGCGCCGATACGCAGTATTTT
cdr3_aa: CAWSLSGGADTQYF

v_call: TRBV6-1
j_call: TRBJ1-1
clone_size: NA
d_call: TRBD1
cdr3_nt: TGTGCCAGCAGTGAGGGGTGGGACAGGGGGGAAGCTTTCTTT
cdr3_aa: CASSEGWDRGEAFF

v_call: TRBV6-5
j_call: TRBJ2-1
clone_size: NA
d_call: TRBD2
cdr3_nt: TGTGCCAGCAGTGAAAACGGGCGGGGGGGCAGCATCTTC
cdr3_aa: CASSENGRGGSIF

v_call: TRBV7-9
j_call: TRBJ2-3
clone_size: NA
d_call: TRBD2
cdr3_nt: TGTGCCAGCAGCTCCTCCGGGACTAGCGGGGAGAGGCTAGATACGCAGTATTTT
cdr3_aa: CASSSSGTSGERLDTQYF

v_call: TRBV2
j_call: TRBJ1-5
clone_size: NA
d_call: NA
cdr3_nt: TGTGCCGGCTCCCGGGACTTCAATCAGCCCCAGCATTTT
cdr3_aa: CAGSRDFNQPQHF

v_call: TRBV9
j_call: TRBJ2-1
clone_size: NA
d_call: TRBD1
cdr3_nt: TGTGCCAGCAGCCAAGGGACAGGGTACAATGAGCAGTTCTTC
cdr3_aa: CASSQGTGYNEQFF

v_call: TRBV11-2
j_call: TRBJ1-2
clone_size: NA
d_call: NA
cdr3_nt: TGTGCCAGCAGCGAAGTCCCGGGATCAGCTAACTATGGCTACACCTTC
cdr3_aa: CASSEVPGSANYGYTF

v_call: TRBV19
j_call: TRBJ1-5
clone_size: NA
d_call: TRBD1
cdr3_nt: TGTGCCAGTACTCCGACAGGGGGAAGAAGCAATCAGCCCCAGCATTTT
cdr3_aa: CASTPTGGRSNQPQHF

v_call: TRBV5-6
j_call: TRBJ2-5
clone_size: NA
d_call: TRBD1
cdr3_nt: TGTGCCAGCAGCATAAGACAGGGGTTGGAGACCCAGTACTTC
cdr3_aa: CASSIRQGLETQYF